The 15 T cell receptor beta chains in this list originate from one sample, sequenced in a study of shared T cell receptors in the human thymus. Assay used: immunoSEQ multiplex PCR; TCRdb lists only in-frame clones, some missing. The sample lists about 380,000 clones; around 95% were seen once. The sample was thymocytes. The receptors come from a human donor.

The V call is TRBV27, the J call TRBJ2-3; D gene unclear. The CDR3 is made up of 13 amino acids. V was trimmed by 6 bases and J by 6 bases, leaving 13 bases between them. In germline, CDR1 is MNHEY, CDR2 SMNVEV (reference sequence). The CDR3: CASRLWQEDTQYF. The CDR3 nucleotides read TGTGCCAGCAGGCTGTGGCAGGAGGATACGCAGTATTTT.

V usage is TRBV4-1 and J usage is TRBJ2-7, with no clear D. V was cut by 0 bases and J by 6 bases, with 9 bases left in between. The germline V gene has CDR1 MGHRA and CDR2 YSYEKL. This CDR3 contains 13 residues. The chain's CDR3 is CASSQDSSLEQYF. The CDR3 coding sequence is TGCGCCAGCAGCCAAGATTCCTCCCTCGAGCAGTACTTC.

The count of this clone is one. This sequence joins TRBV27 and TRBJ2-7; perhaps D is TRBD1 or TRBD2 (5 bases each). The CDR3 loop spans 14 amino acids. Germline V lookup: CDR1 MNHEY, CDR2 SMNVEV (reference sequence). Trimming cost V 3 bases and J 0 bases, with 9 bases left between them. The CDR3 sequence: CASSLGPYSYEQYF. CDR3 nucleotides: TGTGCCAGCAGTTTGGGACCGTACTCCTACGAGCAGTACTTC.

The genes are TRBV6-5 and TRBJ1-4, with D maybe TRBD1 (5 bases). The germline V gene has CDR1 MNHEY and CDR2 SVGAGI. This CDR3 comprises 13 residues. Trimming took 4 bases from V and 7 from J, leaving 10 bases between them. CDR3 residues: CASSFRDREKLFF. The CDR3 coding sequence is TGTGCCAGCAGTTTCAGGGATCGTGAAAAACTGTTTTTT.

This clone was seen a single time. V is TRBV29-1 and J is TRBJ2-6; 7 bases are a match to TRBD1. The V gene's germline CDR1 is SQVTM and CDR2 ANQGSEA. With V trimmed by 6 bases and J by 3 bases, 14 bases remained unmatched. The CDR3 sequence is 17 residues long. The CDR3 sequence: CSVLSSQGLNGANVLTF. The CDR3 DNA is TGCAGCGTCCTATCTTCACAGGGGCTGAATGGGGCCAACGTCCTGACTTTC.

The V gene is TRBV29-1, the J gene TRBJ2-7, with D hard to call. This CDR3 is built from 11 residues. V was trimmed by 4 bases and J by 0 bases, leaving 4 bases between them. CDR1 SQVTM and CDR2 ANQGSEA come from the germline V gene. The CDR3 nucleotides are TGCAGCGTTGTATGCTCCTACGAGCAGTACTTC. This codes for CSVVCSYEQYF.

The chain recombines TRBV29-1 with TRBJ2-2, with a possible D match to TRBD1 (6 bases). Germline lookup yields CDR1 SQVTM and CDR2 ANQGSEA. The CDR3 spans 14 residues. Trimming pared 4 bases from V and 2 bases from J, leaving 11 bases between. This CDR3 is CSVGQGHNTGELFF. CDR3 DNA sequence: TGCAGCGTTGGGCAGGGACATAACACCGGGGAGCTGTTTTTT.

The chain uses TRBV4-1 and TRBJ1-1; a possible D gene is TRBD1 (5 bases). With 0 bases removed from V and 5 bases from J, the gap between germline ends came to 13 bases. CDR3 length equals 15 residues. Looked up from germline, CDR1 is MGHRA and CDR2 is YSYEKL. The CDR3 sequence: CASSQDPWGETEAFF. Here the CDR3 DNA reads TGCGCCAGCAGCCAAGATCCGTGGGGGGAAACTGAAGCTTTCTTT.

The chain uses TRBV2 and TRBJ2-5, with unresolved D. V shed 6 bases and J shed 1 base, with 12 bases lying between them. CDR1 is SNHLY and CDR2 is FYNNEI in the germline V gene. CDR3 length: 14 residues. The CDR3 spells CASRCRDPQETQYF. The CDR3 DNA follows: TGTGCCAGCAGATGTAGGGATCCCCAAGAGACCCAGTACTTC.

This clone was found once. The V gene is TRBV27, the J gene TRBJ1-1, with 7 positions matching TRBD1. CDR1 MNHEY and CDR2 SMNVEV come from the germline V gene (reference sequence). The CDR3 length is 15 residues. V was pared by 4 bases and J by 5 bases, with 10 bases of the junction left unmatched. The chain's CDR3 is CASSYLQGQRTEAFF. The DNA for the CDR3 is TGTGCCAGCAGTTATTTACAGGGGCAGAGGACTGAAGCTTTCTTT.

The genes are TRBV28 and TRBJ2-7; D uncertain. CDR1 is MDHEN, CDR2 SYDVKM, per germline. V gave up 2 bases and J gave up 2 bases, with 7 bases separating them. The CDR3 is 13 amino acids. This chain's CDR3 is CASSLGYAYEQYF. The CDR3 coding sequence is TGTGCCAGCAGTTTAGGCTACGCCTACGAGCAGTACTTC.

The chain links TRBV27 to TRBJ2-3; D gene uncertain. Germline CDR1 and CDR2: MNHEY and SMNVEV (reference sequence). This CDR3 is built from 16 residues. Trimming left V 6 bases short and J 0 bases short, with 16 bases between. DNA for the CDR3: TGTGCCAGCAGCCTGAACAGAATTTCTAGCACAGATACGCAGTATTTT. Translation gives CASSLNRISSTDTQYF.

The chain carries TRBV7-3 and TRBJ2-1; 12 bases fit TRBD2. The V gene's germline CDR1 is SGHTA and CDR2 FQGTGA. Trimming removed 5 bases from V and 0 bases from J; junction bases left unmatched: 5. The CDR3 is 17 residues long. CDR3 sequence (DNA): TGTGCCAGCAGCCCCGGGACTAGCGGGTTCTCCTACAATGAGCAGTTCTTC. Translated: CASSPGTSGFSYNEQFF.

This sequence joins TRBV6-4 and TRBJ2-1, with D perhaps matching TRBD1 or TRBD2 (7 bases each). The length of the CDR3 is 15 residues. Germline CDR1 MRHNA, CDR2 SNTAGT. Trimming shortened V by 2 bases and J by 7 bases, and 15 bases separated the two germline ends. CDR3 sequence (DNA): TGTGCCAGCAGTGACCAGGGGGGGAGGGCAAATGAGCAGTTCTTC. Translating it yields CASSDQGGRANEQFF.

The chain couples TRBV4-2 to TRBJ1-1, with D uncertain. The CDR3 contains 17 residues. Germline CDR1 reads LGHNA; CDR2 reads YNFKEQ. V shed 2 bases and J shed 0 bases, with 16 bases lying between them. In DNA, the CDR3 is TGTGCCAGCAGCCAATTCTTCCACCGCCCCCTGAACACTGAAGCTTTCTTT. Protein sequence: CASSQFFHRPLNTEAFF.